What follows are 17 T cell receptor beta chains derived from one specimen sequenced in a study of control samples from healthy donors and cancer patients (dated by TCRdb to 2019 to 2021). The library was made by the immunoSEQ multiplex PCR assay. Imported from immuneACCESS, the table was reduced by TCRdb to in-frame sequences with V and J called. These copies leave out some clones; in studies compared against another copy, an unresolved V gene accounts for under half, and the cause of the remainder is not known. This sample is represented by approximately 100,000 clones; 82% of them were singletons. The top ten clones comprise roughly 2% of the sample. Input material: blood. These receptor sequences come from a man in his fifties or sixties in good health.

V is TRBV19 and J is TRBJ2-1; maybe TRBD1 (6 bases). Trimming left V 6 bases short and J 3 bases short, with 18 bases between. Per germline, CDR1 LNHDA and CDR2 SQIVND (reference sequence). The CDR3 runs to 16 residues. CDR3 bases: TGTGCCAGTAGCATCTCCGGGACACAATACTACAATGAGCAGTTCTTC. Its protein product is CASSISGTQYYNEQFF.

The chain combines TRBV19 with TRBJ1-6; 8 positions agree with TRBD1. V was pared by 7 bases and J by 9 bases, with 8 bases of the junction left unmatched. The CDR3 runs 14 residues. Germline CDR1 reads LNHDA; CDR2 reads SQIVND (reference sequence). The CDR3 nucleotides read TGTGCCAGTACCGCCGGAACAGGGGGTTCACCCCTCCACTTT. Its translation: CASTAGTGGSPLHF.

The J gene is TRBJ1-1, the V gene TRBV18, with 8 bases identical to TRBD1. Losses at the gene ends were 3 bases for V and 1 base for J; bases not matched to a gene: 4. The CDR3 runs to 15 residues. Germline assignment: CDR1 KGHSH and CDR2 LQKENI. The DNA for the CDR3 is TGTGCCAGCTCACCCTTACAGGGGGGGAACACTGAAGCTTTCTTT. Its protein is CASSPLQGGNTEAFF.

The rearrangement joins TRBV5-1 to TRBJ1-5, with D perhaps matching TRBD1 (5 bases). There are 15 residues in the CDR3. Trimming shortened V by 4 bases and J by 3 bases, and 14 bases separated the two germline ends. Looked up from germline, CDR1 is SGHRS and CDR2 is YFSETQ. The CDR3 loop is CASSPMGQINQPQHF. The CDR3 coding sequence is TGCGCCAGCAGCCCAATGGGGCAGATCAATCAGCCCCAGCATTTT.

The rearrangement joins TRBV5-1 to TRBJ2-3, with TRBD1 identical over 7 bases. V was pared by 3 bases and J by 1 base, with 2 bases of the junction left unmatched. Per the germline V gene, CDR1 is SGHRS and CDR2 is YFSETQ. The CDR3 consists of 14 residues. The CDR3 DNA sequence: TGCGCCAGCAGCTGGACAGGCGGCACAGATACGCAGTATTTT. Translated, it gives CASSWTGGTDTQYF.

V usage is TRBV19 and J usage is TRBJ2-7; D remains ambiguous. V shed 5 bases and J shed 5 bases, with 13 bases lying between them. CDR1 and CDR2 (germline): LNHDA, SQIVND (reference sequence). This CDR3 contains 13 residues. This chain's CDR3 is CASSFGMSNEQYF. CDR3 DNA sequence: TGTGCCAGTAGTTTTGGGATGTCTAACGAGCAGTACTTC.

Written as DNA, the CDR3 is TGCGCCAGCAGCCCGGAGGGTGAAAAACTGTTTTTT. Amino acid sequence: CASSPEGEKLFF. The rearrangement joins TRBV5-1 to TRBJ1-4, with D hard to call. V was cut by 4 bases and J by 7 bases, with 8 bases left in between. Germline CDR1 reads SGHRS; CDR2 reads YFSETQ. The CDR3 is 12 amino acids.

The V call is TRBV30, the J call TRBJ1-1; TRBD1 agrees at 8 bases. The CDR3 covers 14 residues. V was clipped by 3 bases and J by 1 base; unmatched bases: 4. The germline CDR1 and CDR2 sequences are GTSNPN and SVGIG (reference sequence). CDR3 sequence: CAWSSGQGNTEAFF. CDR3 nucleotides: TGTGCCTGGAGCTCCGGACAGGGGAACACTGAAGCTTTCTTT.

A few counts support this clone. The chain couples TRBV2 to TRBJ2-1; 10 bases agree with TRBD1. J was trimmed by 5 bases and V by 0 bases; bases with no gene match: 4. Germline values: CDR1 SNHLY, CDR2 FYNNEI. This CDR3 region has 16 residues. The CDR3 coding sequence is TGTGCCAGCAGTGAAGCGCGGGGACAGGGGAACAATGAGCAGTTCTTC. The encoded protein is CASSEARGQGNNEQFF.

This rearrangement joins TRBV18 to TRBJ2-1; D gene uncertain. Trimming cost V 3 bases and J 0 bases, with 12 bases left between them. This CDR3 contains 16 residues. Germline loops: CDR1 KGHSH, CDR2 LQKENI. The CDR3 region is CASSPLGPSSYNEQFF. CDR3 coding DNA: TGTGCCAGCTCACCCTTGGGCCCTAGCTCCTACAATGAGCAGTTCTTC.

V usage is TRBV5-4 and J usage is TRBJ2-3; D is perhaps TRBD2 (6 bases). Trimming stripped 4 bases from V and 7 bases from J, with 13 bases between. Germline lookup yields CDR1 SGHNT and CDR2 YYREEE (reference sequence). This CDR3 has 13 residues. The CDR3: CASSRSGLYTQYF. The CDR3 DNA reads as TGTGCCAGCAGCCGCTCGGGACTGTATACGCAGTATTTT.

The chain carries TRBV4-1 and TRBJ2-1, with 11 bases aligning to TRBD2. The CDR3 extends over 16 amino acids. CDR1 is MGHRA, CDR2 YSYEKL, per germline. V trimming: 0 bases; J trimming: 6 bases; junction bases outside the gene matches: 4. The CDR3 DNA reads as TGCGCCAGCAGCCAAGATGGGACTAGCGGCCGCAATGAGCAGTTCTTC. It yields the protein CASSQDGTSGRNEQFF.

The table lists this clone with a count of one. The chain couples TRBV2 to TRBJ2-7; D gene ambiguous. The CDR3 is made up of 12 amino acids. CDR1 and CDR2 (germline): SNHLY, FYNNEI. Trimming pared 7 bases from V and 2 bases from J, leaving 9 bases between. The CDR3 protein is CASNDATYEQYF. In DNA, the CDR3 is TGTGCCAGCAACGACGCCACCTACGAGCAGTACTTC.

This chain connects TRBV7-9 to TRBJ1-1; no reliable D call. Germline CDR1 is SEHNR and CDR2 is FQNEAQ (reference sequence). Trimming took 11 bases from V and 0 from J, leaving 10 bases between them. This CDR3 comprises 12 residues. CDR3 sequence (DNA): TGTGCCTGCCGCGATGTGAACACTGAAGCTTTCTTT. Translation: CACRDVNTEAFF. Variable domain in full (rest from reference TRBV7-9 and TRBJ1-1): DTGVSQNPRHKITKRGQNVTFRCDPISEHNRLYWYRQTLGQGPEFLTYFQNEAQLEKSRLLSDRFSAERPKGSFSTLEIQRTEQGDSAMYLCACRDVNTEAFFGQGTRLTVV.

V gene TRBV5-1 combines with J gene TRBJ2-7, with 7 bases that match TRBD1. CDR1 is SGHRS, CDR2 YFSETQ, per germline. The CDR3 is made up of 14 amino acids. Germline trimming cut 4 bases from V and 5 bases from J; bases unmatched to any gene: 9. The CDR3 bases are TGCGCCAGCAGCGACCGGACAGGACGCAACGAGCAGTACTTC. It translates to CASSDRTGRNEQYF.

This chain connects TRBV7-3 to TRBJ2-7; TRBD2 agrees at 10 bases. In germline, CDR1 is SGHTA, CDR2 FQGTGA. The CDR3 length is 15 residues. J lost 1 base, V lost 4 bases, and 4 bases had no gene match. The CDR3 bases are TGTGCCAGCAGCTCAACTAGCGGGGTTTCCTACGAGCAGTACTTC. Amino acid sequence: CASSSTSGVSYEQYF.

In DNA form, the CDR3 reads TGTGCCAGCAGTGAATTGAGAAGGTTAGGAGCTGGCTACACCTTC. Its protein product is CASSELRRLGAGYTF. The chain carries TRBV6-1 and TRBJ1-2; the D is unclear. This CDR3 comprises 15 residues. V was trimmed by 2 bases and J by 7 bases, leaving 17 bases between them. CDR1 is MNHNS and CDR2 is SASEGT in the germline V gene.